This entry features one T cell receptor (beta chain) sequence. The sample is drawn from a study of T cells after somatic rescue of genetic block. Measured with immunoSEQ multiplex PCR; TCRdb has only the in-frame clones, and not every one. The sample holds 70,000 to 95,000 clones, 85% to 90% seen once. CDR3 size: 12 residues. Germline assignment: CDR1 LGHNT and CDR2 FRNRAP. Trimming took 6 bases from V and 7 from J, leaving 12 bases between them. This TCR derives from a young woman. The material sequenced was peripheral blood mononuclear cells (PBMCs). The chain links TRBV12-5 to TRBJ2-5; the D gene could be TRBD1 or TRBD2 (5 bases each). For the CDR3, the DNA is TGTGCTAGTGGGGCAGGGACGGGGACCCAGTACTTC. Translating it yields CASGAGTGTQYF.